These 13 T cell receptor beta chains share one sample of origin, sequenced in a study of blood T cell repertoires in COVID-19. Here immunoSEQ multiplex PCR was the method, and the copy in TCRdb shows in-frame clones only, minus some. The table lists about 30,000 clones, roughly 85% of them singletons. The sample comprised peripheral blood. These receptors were taken from a human donor in a cohort sampled during active COVID-19.

The chain has TRBV6-5 and TRBJ1-2; D perhaps matches TRBD1 (5 bases). Germline loops: CDR1 MNHEY, CDR2 SVGAGI. The CDR3 has 14 residues. V lost 7 bases, J lost 1 base, and 13 bases lay in between. CDR3 sequence: CASIRTGINYGYTF. For the CDR3, the DNA is TGTGCCAGCATTAGAACAGGCATTAACTATGGCTACACCTTC.

The chain uses TRBV2 and TRBJ2-2; D perhaps matches TRBD1 (7 bases). This CDR3 has 16 residues. Germline V lookup: CDR1 SNHLY, CDR2 FYNNEI. V lost 7 bases and J 4 bases, leaving 19 bases between the germline ends. The DNA of the CDR3 is TGTGCCAGCACTCCAGGGGGATCGGGAGCCACCGGGGAGCTGTTTTTT. It encodes CASTPGGSGATGELFF.

The rearrangement joins TRBV9 to TRBJ2-1; TRBD1 aligns across 11 bases. CDR3 length: 16 amino acids. After removal of 0 bases from V and 6 bases from J, the junction contained 5 bases not matched to a gene. The germline CDR1 and CDR2 sequences are SGDLS and YYNGEE. CDR3 bases: TGTGCCAGCAGCGTAGGAGCGGGACAGGGGGGCAATGAGCAGTTCTTC. Translation gives CASSVGAGQGGNEQFF.

V usage is TRBV7-8 and J usage is TRBJ2-7, with 7 bases lining up with TRBD2. Germline V lookup: CDR1 SGHVS, CDR2 FQNEAQ. V lost 5 bases and J lost 3; bases outside the gene matches: 4. This CDR3 region has 13 residues. The CDR3 protein is CASSRTRGYEQYF. As DNA, the CDR3 is TGTGCCAGCAGCAGGACTAGGGGCTACGAGCAGTACTTC.

J is TRBJ2-1 and V is TRBV7-9, with D possibly TRBD1 on 5 matching bases. The V gene's germline CDR1 is SEHNR and CDR2 FQNEAQ (reference sequence). The CDR3 runs 13 residues. Trimming stripped 6 bases from V and 6 bases from J, with 12 bases between. CDR3 nucleotide sequence: TGTGCCAGCAGACCAACAGGCGGCAATGAGCAGTTCTTC. Translated: CASRPTGGNEQFF.

This chain links TRBV14 with TRBJ2-1; 7 nucleotides line up with TRBD2. V lost 0 bases, J lost 2 bases, and 4 bases stayed unmatched. The CDR3 runs to 16 residues. Germline V CDR1 and CDR2: SGHDN, FVKESK. The CDR3 DNA reads TGTGCCAGCAGCCAAGATCAGCGGGGAGCCTACAATGAGCAGTTCTTC. Translation: CASSQDQRGAYNEQFF. Based on the CDR3 plus reference TRBV14 and TRBJ2-1, the full variable domain is EAGVTQFPSHSVIEKGQTVTLRCDPISGHDNLYWYRRVMGKEIKFLLHFVKESKQDESGMPNNRFLAERTGGTYSTLKVQPAELEDSGVYFCASSQDQRGAYNEQFFGPGTRLTVL.

V usage is TRBV27 and J usage is TRBJ2-2, with D tentatively TRBD1 (6 bases). Germline-derived CDR1 and CDR2 are MNHEY and SMNVEV (reference sequence). The CDR3 runs to 16 residues. V lost 1 base to trimming and J lost 6 bases, with 15 bases between them. CDR3 amino acids: CASSLLGVGGPGELFF. CDR3 in DNA: TGTGCCAGCAGTTTATTAGGGGTAGGGGGACCCGGGGAGCTGTTTTTT.

This chain joins TRBV18 and TRBJ2-1; the D is unclear. The CDR3 spans 14 residues. CDR1 KGHSH and CDR2 LQKENI come from the germline V gene. V was shortened by 2 bases and J by 8 bases, with 13 bases between the two germline ends. CDR3 in amino acids: CASSPRLTSDEQFF. The CDR3 DNA sequence: TGTGCCAGCTCACCAAGACTCACCAGCGATGAGCAGTTCTTC.

This chain's CDR3 is CASKFTNTGELFF. The CDR3 DNA reads TGTGCCAGCAAATTTACGAACACCGGGGAGCTGTTTTTT. V usage is TRBV25-1 and J usage is TRBJ2-2; no clear D. The CDR3 consists of 13 residues. V lost 7 bases to trimming and J lost 0 bases, with 6 bases between them. The V gene's germline CDR1 is MGHDK and CDR2 SYGVNS.

This clone has just one count. V gene TRBV19 combines with J gene TRBJ2-3; D might be TRBD2 (5 bases). This CDR3 is built from 14 residues. The germline gives CDR1 LNHDA, CDR2 SQIVND (reference sequence). V was cut by 5 bases and J by 2 bases, with 11 bases left in between. The CDR3 is CASSLGLNTDTQYF. DNA for the CDR3: TGTGCCAGTAGTCTAGGACTTAACACAGATACGCAGTATTTT.

This chain joins TRBV7-9 and TRBJ2-3; a possible D gene is TRBD1 (6 bases). The length of the CDR3 is 17 residues. V was clipped by 4 bases and J by 3 bases, with 20 bases between them. Germline CDR1 and CDR2: SEHNR and FQNEAQ (reference sequence). The CDR3 protein is CASSSRIIRGGTDTQYF. DNA of the CDR3: TGTGCCAGCAGCTCCCGCATTATCAGGGGCGGAACAGATACGCAGTATTTT.

J is TRBJ2-7 and V is TRBV4-2, with D possibly being TRBD2 (6 bases). The germline gives CDR1 LGHNA, CDR2 YNFKEQ. The CDR3 runs to 16 residues. Trimming pared 1 base from V and 0 bases from J, leaving 13 bases between. CDR3 nucleotide sequence: TGTGCCAGCAGCCAAGTCGGCGGGGAGGCCTCCTACGAGCAGTACTTC. Residues: CASSQVGGEASYEQYF.

The gene calls are TRBV15 and TRBJ1-4; D remains unclear. This CDR3 is 16 amino acids long. Germline CDR1 and CDR2: LNHNV and YYDKDF (reference sequence). V was clipped by 1 base and J by 1 base, with 10 bases between them. The CDR3 here is CATSRGRGGTNEKLFF. The DNA of the CDR3 is TGTGCCACCAGCAGAGGACGGGGAGGAACTAATGAAAAACTGTTTTTT.